This paragraph covers one T cell receptor (beta chain) sequence. Antigen specificity is unknown. The data derive from a study of CD8 T cells in ankylosing spondylitis. Study observations and caveats: Characteristic of ankylosing spondylitis blood, it appeared, was a TCR beta motif comprising 7 to 9 highly homologous variants. Disease-linked clones displayed a CD8+ phenotype and appeared relatively rarely in peripheral blood.

Quantitative 5'-RACE with molecular barcodes produced the TCR beta libraries. TCRdb recomputed calls from the 5' RACE reads with MiXCR, one row per CDR3 protein. Found here are about 480,000 distinct CDR3 sequences, approximately 17% of them singletons; the top ten hold 0.85% to 1.3%. The CDR3 is 14 residues long. CDR1 is SGHVS and CDR2 is FNYEAQ in the germline V gene. Trimming removed 4 bases from V and 6 bases from J; junction bases left unmatched: 7. This TCR was sampled from a male donor with ankylosing spondylitis. The sequencing input was blood, either unsorted or a sorted T cell fraction (not recorded which). The chain is built from TRBV7-6 and TRBJ2-7; 9 nucleotides match TRBD1. The CDR3 DNA follows: TGTGCCAGCAGCTCCCCGGGACAGGGCTCCGAGCAGTACTTC. It is translated as CASSSPGQGSEQYF.